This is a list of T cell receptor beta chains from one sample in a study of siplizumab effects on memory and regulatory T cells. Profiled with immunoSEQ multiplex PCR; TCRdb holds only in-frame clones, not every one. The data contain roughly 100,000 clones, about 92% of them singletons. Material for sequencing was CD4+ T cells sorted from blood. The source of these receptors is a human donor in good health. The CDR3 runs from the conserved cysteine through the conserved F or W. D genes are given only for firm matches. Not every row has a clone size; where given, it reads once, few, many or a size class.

CASSLVGIAGAYEQYF	TGTGCCAGCAGCTTAGTTGGAATAGCGGGGGCCTACGAGCAGTACTTC	TRBJ2-7	NA	TRBV13	TRBD2
CASSLVQGLSGYTF	TGCGCCAGCAGCTTGGTGCAGGGGCTGAGCGGCTACACCTTC	TRBJ1-2	NA	TRBV5-1	NA
CASSWTDRGWDEQFF	TGTGCCAGCAGTTGGACCGACAGGGGGTGGGATGAGCAGTTCTTC	TRBJ2-1	NA	TRBV6-6	TRBD1
CASSRGQNYEQYF	TGTGCCAGCAGCAGGGGCCAAAACTACGAGCAGTACTTC	TRBJ2-7	NA	TRBV5-4	NA
CAWSAGLAGYEQYF	TGTGCCTGGAGCGCGGGACTAGCGGGCTACGAGCAGTACTTC	TRBJ2-7	once	TRBV30	TRBD2
CASSLLTSGIGYNEQFF	TGTGCCAGCAGTTTACTTACTAGCGGGATAGGGTACAATGAGCAGTTCTTC	TRBJ2-1	NA	TRBV28	TRBD2
CASSYSAGQSTDTQYF	TGTGCCAGCAGTTACTCGGCGGGGCAGAGCACAGATACGCAGTATTTT	TRBJ2-3	once	TRBV6-5	NA
CASSERPLNTEAFF	TGTGCCAGCAGTGAAAGACCGCTGAACACTGAAGCTTTCTTT	TRBJ1-1	NA	TRBV2	NA
CASSSGQGSTDTQYF	TGTGCCAGCAGCTCAGGACAGGGGAGCACAGATACGCAGTATTTT	TRBJ2-3	NA	TRBV5-6	TRBD1
CATSRFGTGEGTDTQYF	TGTGCCACCAGCAGGTTCGGGACAGGGGAAGGAACAGATACGCAGTATTTT	TRBJ2-3	NA	TRBV15	TRBD1
CASMGTGELFF	TGTGCCTCTATGGGGACCGGGGAGCTGTTTTTT	TRBJ2-2	NA	TRBV19	NA
CASSPQTGFMNTEAFF	TGTGCCAGCAGCCCTCAGACAGGGTTTATGAACACTGAAGCTTTCTTT	TRBJ1-1	NA	TRBV7-2	TRBD1
CASSSYRQGITYEQYF	TGTGCCAGCAGTTCTTACCGACAGGGAATTACCTACGAGCAGTACTTC	TRBJ2-7	NA	TRBV27	TRBD1
CASSVHGSTEAFF	TGTGCCAGCAGCGTACACGGGTCCACTGAAGCTTTCTTT	TRBJ1-1	NA	TRBV9	NA
CASRKTTGAGGNQPQHF	TGTGCCAGCAGAAAAACTACAGGGGCTGGGGGAAATCAGCCCCAGCATTTT	TRBJ1-5	NA	TRBV11-3	TRBD1
CASSPSGTGETQYF	TGTGCCAGCTCACCGTCCGGGACAGGGGAGACCCAGTACTTC	TRBJ2-5	NA	TRBV18	TRBD1
CASRSGTSGSYEQYF	TGCGCCAGCAGATCCGGGACTAGCGGCTCCTACGAGCAGTACTTC	TRBJ2-7	NA	TRBV5-1	TRBD2
CASSQGTHTDTQYF	TGTGCCAGCAGCCAAGGGACCCACACAGATACGCAGTATTTT	TRBJ2-3	NA	TRBV4-2	NA
CASSRRFGAAGGDVVNQPQHF	TGTGCCAGTAGTCGACGGTTCGGGGCAGCGGGCGGCGATGTGGTCAATCAGCCCCAGCATTTT	TRBJ1-5	NA	TRBV19	NA
CASSGQGTYNEQFF	TGCGCCAGCAGTGGACAGGGGACCTACAATGAGCAGTTCTTC	TRBJ2-1	NA	TRBV10-1	TRBD1
CASSDGQGALEGYTF	TGCGCCAGCAGCGATGGACAGGGGGCATTGGAGGGCTACACCTTC	TRBJ1-2	NA	TRBV5-1	TRBD1
CASSAILPGNQPQHF	TGTGCCAGCAGTGCTATCCTGCCCGGCAATCAGCCCCAGCATTTT	TRBJ1-5	once	TRBV2	NA
CASGGQGRSGGGYTF	TGTGCCAGCGGGGGACAGGGCCGCTCTGGGGGTGGCTACACCTTC	TRBJ1-2	NA	TRBV27	TRBD1
CASSLDQGRSGYTF	TGTGCCAGCAGCTTGGACCAGGGTAGGAGCGGCTACACCTTC	TRBJ1-2	NA	TRBV5-5	NA
CASSVQGAYNEQFF	TGTGCCAGCTCCGTCCAGGGAGCCTACAATGAGCAGTTCTTC	TRBJ2-1	NA	TRBV18	NA
CATNQVFGSPLHF	TGTGCCACCAATCAAGTGTTCGGTTCACCCCTCCACTTT	TRBJ1-6	NA	TRBV19	NA
CASSPGWRGSYNEQFF	TGTGCCAGCAGCCCCGGTTGGCGGGGGAGCTACAATGAGCAGTTCTTC	TRBJ2-1	NA	TRBV13	TRBD2
CASTPDGNQPQHF	TGTGCCAGCACCCCGGACGGCAATCAGCCCCAGCATTTT	TRBJ1-5	NA	TRBV6-1	NA
CASSELPKGANYGYTF	TGTGCCAGCAGTGAACTACCGAAGGGGGCTAACTATGGCTACACCTTC	TRBJ1-2	NA	TRBV2	NA
CASSGAPDTQYF	TGTGCCAGCAGCGGGGCCCCAGATACGCAGTATTTT	TRBJ2-3	NA	TRBV5-5	NA
CASSFGDREHQPQHF	TGTGCCAGCAGCTTCGGGGACAGGGAGCATCAGCCCCAGCATTTT	TRBJ1-5	NA	TRBV7-9	TRBD1
CASSFGLADNSYNEQFF	TGTGCCAGCAGCTTTGGTCTAGCGGACAACTCCTACAATGAGCAGTTCTTC	TRBJ2-1	NA	TRBV11-3	TRBD2
CASSIAGAVGYEQYF	TGTGCCAGTAGTATTGCGGGCGCGGTCGGGTACGAGCAGTACTTC	TRBJ2-7	NA	TRBV19	NA
CASSGLAGAYGEQFF	TGTGCCAGCAGCGGACTAGCGGGAGCATACGGTGAGCAGTTCTTC	TRBJ2-1	NA	TRBV2	TRBD2
CASSPGSGGRPDTQYF	TGTGCCAGCAGCCCCGGTTCCGGGGGGCGCCCAGATACGCAGTATTTT	TRBJ2-3	NA	TRBV7-9	NA
CASSQDFGLAGISSYNEQFF	TGTGCCAGCAGCCAAGACTTTGGCCTAGCGGGGATAAGCTCCTACAATGAGCAGTTCTTC	TRBJ2-1	NA	TRBV14	TRBD2
CAWSGGGGRGTEAFF	TGTGCCTGGAGCGGAGGGGGTGGTAGGGGCACTGAAGCTTTCTTT	TRBJ1-1	NA	TRBV30	NA
CASSSGTGGAGEKLFF	TGTGCCAGCAGTTCCGGGACAGGGGGCGCCGGTGAAAAACTGTTTTTT	TRBJ1-4	NA	TRBV2	TRBD1
CASSERDNQPQHF	TGCGCCAGCAGTGAGAGGGACAATCAGCCCCAGCATTTT	TRBJ1-5	NA	TRBV10-1	NA
CASKGSGGSHTDTQYF	TGTGCCAGCAAAGGAAGCGGGGGGTCTCACACAGATACGCAGTATTTT	TRBJ2-3	once	TRBV2	TRBD2
CAWTTGGGNQPQHF	TGTGCCTGGACTACAGGGGGCGGCAATCAGCCCCAGCATTTT	TRBJ1-5	NA	TRBV30	TRBD1
CASSKTRGTGELFF	TGTGCCAGTAGCAAAACCAGGGGCACCGGGGAGCTGTTTTTT	TRBJ2-2	NA	TRBV19	NA
CASSYSLAGAGNTIYF	TGTGCCAGCAGTTACTCCCTGGCAGGGGCTGGAAACACCATATATTTT	TRBJ1-3	NA	TRBV6-5	NA
CASSQSGQATDTQYF	TGCGCCAGCAGCCAAAGCGGACAGGCCACAGATACGCAGTATTTT	TRBJ2-3	NA	TRBV4-1	TRBD1
CASSPPPAGELFF	TGTGCCAGCAGCCCCCCCCCAGCCGGGGAGCTGTTTTTT	TRBJ2-2	NA	TRBV6-5	NA
CASSQDTGRGLSGNTIYF	TGCGCCAGCAGCCAAGATACGGGCAGGGGGCTATCTGGAAACACCATATATTTT	TRBJ1-3	NA	TRBV4-1	TRBD1
CASSPTSGANVLTF	TGCGCCAGCAGCCCGACCTCTGGGGCCAACGTCCTGACTTTC	TRBJ2-6	NA	TRBV5-1	NA
CAISESERAIGKLFF	TGTGCCATCAGTGAGTCGGAAAGGGCGATCGGAAAACTGTTTTTT	TRBJ1-4	NA	TRBV10-3	NA
CASSLEPGVVLFREQYF	TGTGCCAGCAGCTTGGAGCCGGGAGTAGTGTTGTTCCGCGAGCAGTACTTC	TRBJ2-7	once	TRBV5-8	NA
CASSYSDRGSQPQHF	TGTGCCAGCAGTTACTCAGACAGGGGAAGTCAGCCCCAGCATTTT	TRBJ1-5	NA	TRBV6-6	TRBD1
CAWSVTGGIYGYTF	TGTGCCTGGAGTGTTACAGGAGGCATCTATGGCTACACCTTC	TRBJ1-2	NA	TRBV30	NA
CASSLASGSQPQHF	TGTGCCAGCAGCTTAGCCTCGGGTTCTCAGCCCCAGCATTTT	TRBJ1-5	NA	TRBV7-8	NA
CASSPDRGTYGYTF	TGTGCCAGCAGTCCGGACAGGGGTACCTATGGCTACACCTTC	TRBJ1-2	NA	TRBV6-6	TRBD1
CATSRGRLRTEAFF	TGTGCCACCAGCAGGGGGAGGTTGCGCACTGAAGCTTTCTTT	TRBJ1-1	once	TRBV15	NA
CAWSVFVSGAYNEQFF	TGTGCCTGGAGTGTATTTGTTAGCGGGGCCTACAATGAGCAGTTCTTC	TRBJ2-1	NA	TRBV30	TRBD2
CSVGQGSGELFF	TGCAGCGTTGGGCAGGGTTCCGGGGAGCTGTTTTTT	TRBJ2-2	NA	TRBV29-1	NA
CASSEGPNTEAFF	TGTGCCAGCAGTGAAGGTCCGAACACTGAAGCTTTCTTT	TRBJ1-1	NA	TRBV2	NA
CSVLGHLYGYTF	TGCAGCGTCCTCGGACACCTCTATGGCTACACCTTC	TRBJ1-2	few	TRBV29-1	NA
CASSEAWGQGFEQYF	TGTGCCAGCAGTGAAGCGTGGGGGCAGGGCTTCGAGCAGTACTTC	TRBJ2-7	NA	TRBV6-1	NA